This T cell receptor (beta chain) was captured in a study of T cell responses to AZD1222 COVID-19 vaccine. TCRdb's copy holds only in-frame clones and misses some; the assay was immunoSEQ multiplex PCR. The sample includes around 150,000 clones, about 92% of them seen just once. The CDR3 totals 12 residues. The germline CDR1 and CDR2 sequences are GTSNPN and SVGIG (reference sequence). Trimming left V 5 bases short and J 0 bases short, with 8 bases between. Of note for this clone: Its antigen is undetermined.

Study-level points and caveats: Repertoire sampling happened only post peak T cell response.

The chain uses TRBV30 and TRBJ2-7; D is tentatively TRBD1 or TRBD2 (5 bases each). The receptor comes from an adult who received the AZD1222 COVID-19 vaccine. The sample in question was peripheral blood, obtained 28 days after the second AZD1222 dose. The CDR3, as DNA: TGTGCCTGGGCCGGGACCTCCTACGAGCAGTACTTC. Translation gives CAWAGTSYEQYF.